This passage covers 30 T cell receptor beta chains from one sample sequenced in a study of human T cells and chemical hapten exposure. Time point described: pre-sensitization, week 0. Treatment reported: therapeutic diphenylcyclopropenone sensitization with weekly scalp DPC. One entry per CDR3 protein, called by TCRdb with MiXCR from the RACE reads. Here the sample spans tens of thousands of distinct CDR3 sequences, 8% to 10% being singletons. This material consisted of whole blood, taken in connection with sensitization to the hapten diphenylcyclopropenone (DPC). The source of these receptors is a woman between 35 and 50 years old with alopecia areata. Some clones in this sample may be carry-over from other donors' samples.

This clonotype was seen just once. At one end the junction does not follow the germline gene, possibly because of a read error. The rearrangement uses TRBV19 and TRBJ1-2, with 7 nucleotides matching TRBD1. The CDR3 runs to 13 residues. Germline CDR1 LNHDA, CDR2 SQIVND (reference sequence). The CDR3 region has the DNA TGTGTCAGTAGTAACCGGGACAGTTGGGGCTACACCTTC. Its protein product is CVSSNRDSWGYTF.

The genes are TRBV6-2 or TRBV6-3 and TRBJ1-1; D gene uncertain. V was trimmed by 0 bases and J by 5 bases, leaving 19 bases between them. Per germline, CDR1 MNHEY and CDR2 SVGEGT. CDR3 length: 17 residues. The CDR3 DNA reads TGTGCCAGCAGTTACTCGACAATACGCCTCCCTGGGACTGAAGCTTTCTTT. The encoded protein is CASSYSTIRLPGTEAFF.

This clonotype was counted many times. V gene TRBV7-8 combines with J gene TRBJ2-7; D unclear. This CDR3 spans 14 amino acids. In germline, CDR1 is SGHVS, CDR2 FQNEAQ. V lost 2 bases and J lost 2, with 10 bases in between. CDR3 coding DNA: TGTGCCAGCAGCTTACGTGGCGGCCCCTACGAGCAGTACTTC. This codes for CASSLRGGPYEQYF. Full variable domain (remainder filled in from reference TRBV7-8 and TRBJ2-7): GAGVSQSPRYKVAKRGQDVALRCDPISGHVSLFWYQQALGQGPEFLTYFQNEAQLDKSGLPSDRFFAERPEGSVSTLKIQRTQQEDSAVYLCASSLRGGPYEQYFGPGTRLTVT.

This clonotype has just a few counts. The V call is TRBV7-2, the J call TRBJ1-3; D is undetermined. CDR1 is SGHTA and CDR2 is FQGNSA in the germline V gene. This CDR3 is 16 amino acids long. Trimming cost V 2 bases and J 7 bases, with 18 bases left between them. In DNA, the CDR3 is TGTGCCAGCAGCTTATACGACGGCGGTTTGGGGAACACCATATATTTT. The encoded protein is CASSLYDGGLGNTIYF.

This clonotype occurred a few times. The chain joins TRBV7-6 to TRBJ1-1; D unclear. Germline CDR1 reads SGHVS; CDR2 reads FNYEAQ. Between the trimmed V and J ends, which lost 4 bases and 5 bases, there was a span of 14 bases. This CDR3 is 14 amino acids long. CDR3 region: CASSSGGGWTEAFF. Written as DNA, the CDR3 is TGTGCCAGCAGCTCCGGTGGAGGGTGGACTGAAGCTTTCTTT.

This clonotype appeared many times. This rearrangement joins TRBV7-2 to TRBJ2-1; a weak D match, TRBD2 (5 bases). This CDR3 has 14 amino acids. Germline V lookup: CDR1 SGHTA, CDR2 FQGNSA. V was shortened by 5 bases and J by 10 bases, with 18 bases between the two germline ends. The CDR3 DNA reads TGTGCCAGCAGCATTCTTACCCGGACTGGCGAGCAGTTCTTC. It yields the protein CASSILTRTGEQFF.

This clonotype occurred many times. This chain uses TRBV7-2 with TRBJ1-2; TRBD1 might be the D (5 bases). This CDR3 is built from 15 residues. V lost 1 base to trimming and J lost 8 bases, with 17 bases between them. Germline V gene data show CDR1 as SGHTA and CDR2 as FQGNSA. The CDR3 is CASSLGQTALRGYTF. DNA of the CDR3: TGTGCCAGCAGCTTAGGACAGACCGCCTTAAGGGGCTACACCTTC.

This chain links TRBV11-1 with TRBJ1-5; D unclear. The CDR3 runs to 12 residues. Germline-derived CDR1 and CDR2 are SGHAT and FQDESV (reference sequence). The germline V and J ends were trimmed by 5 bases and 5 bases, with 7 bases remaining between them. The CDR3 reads CASSITDQPQHF. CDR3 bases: TGTGCCAGCAGCATCACAGATCAGCCCCAGCATTTT.

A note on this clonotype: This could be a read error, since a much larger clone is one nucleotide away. Here the CDR3 reads CASSVRTSSGETQYF. The DNA of the CDR3 is TGCGCCAGCAGCGTCAGGACTAGCAGTGGGGAGACCCAGTACTTC. The chain couples TRBV5-1 to TRBJ2-5; TRBD2 agrees at 8 bases. J lost 5 bases, V lost 4 bases, and 10 bases had no gene match. CDR1 is SGHRS, CDR2 YFSETQ, per germline. This CDR3 contains 15 residues.

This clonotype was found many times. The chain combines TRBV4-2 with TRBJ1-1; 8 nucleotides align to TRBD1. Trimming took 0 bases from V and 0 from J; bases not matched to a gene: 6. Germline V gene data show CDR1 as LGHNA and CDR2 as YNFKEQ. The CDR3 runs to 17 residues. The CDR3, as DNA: TGTGCCAGCAGCCAAGATCTCCAGGGGGCGATGAACACTGAAGCTTTCTTT. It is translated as CASSQDLQGAMNTEAFF.

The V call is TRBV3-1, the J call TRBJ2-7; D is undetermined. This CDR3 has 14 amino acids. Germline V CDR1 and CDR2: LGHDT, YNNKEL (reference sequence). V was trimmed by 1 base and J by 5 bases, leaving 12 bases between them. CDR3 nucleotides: TGTGCCAGCAGCCAAGTGGTCGGTTTCCACGAGCAGTACTTC. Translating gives CASSQVVGFHEQYF.

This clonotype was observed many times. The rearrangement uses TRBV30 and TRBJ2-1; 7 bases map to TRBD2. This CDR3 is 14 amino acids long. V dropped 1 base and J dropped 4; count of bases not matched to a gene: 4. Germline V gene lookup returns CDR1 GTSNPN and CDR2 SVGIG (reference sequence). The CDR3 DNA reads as TGTGCCTGGAGTGCTTCTAGCGGTTACAATGAGCAGTTCTTC. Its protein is CAWSASSGYNEQFF.

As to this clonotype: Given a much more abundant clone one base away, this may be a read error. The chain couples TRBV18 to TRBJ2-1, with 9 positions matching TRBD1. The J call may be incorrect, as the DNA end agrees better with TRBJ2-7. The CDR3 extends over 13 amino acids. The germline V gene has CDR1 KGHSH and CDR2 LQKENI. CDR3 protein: CASFTDRGNEQYF. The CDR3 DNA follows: TGTGCCAGCTTTACGGACAGGGGAAATGAGCAGTACTTC.

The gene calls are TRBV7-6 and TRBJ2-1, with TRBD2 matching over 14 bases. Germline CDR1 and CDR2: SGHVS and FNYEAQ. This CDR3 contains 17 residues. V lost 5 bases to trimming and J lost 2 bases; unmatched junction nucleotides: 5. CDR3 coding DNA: TGTGCCAGCAGCCTGGGACTAGCGGGAGTGACCTACAATGAGCAGTTCTTC. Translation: CASSLGLAGVTYNEQFF.

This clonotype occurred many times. This CDR3 reads CATSDSSGSNQPQHF. The CDR3 nucleotides are TGTGCCACCAGTGATTCCTCAGGGAGCAATCAGCCCCAGCATTTT. The V gene is TRBV24-1, the J gene TRBJ1-5; a weak D match, TRBD1 (5 bases). Germline lookup yields CDR1 KGHDR and CDR2 SFDVKD. V shed 2 bases and J shed 1 base, with 8 bases lying between them. CDR3 length: 15 amino acids.

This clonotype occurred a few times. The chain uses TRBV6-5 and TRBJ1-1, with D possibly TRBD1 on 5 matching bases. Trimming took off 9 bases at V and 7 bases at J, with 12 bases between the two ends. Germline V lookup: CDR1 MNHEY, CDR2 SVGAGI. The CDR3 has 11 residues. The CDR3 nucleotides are TGTGCCAGTATCCGGGGGAGTGAAGCTTTCTTT. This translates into CASIRGSEAFF.

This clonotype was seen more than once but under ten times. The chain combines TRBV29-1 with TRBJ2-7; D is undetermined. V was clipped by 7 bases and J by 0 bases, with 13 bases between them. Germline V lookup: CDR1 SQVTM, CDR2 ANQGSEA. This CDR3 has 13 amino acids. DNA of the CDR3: TGCAGCGCCGCTGTAAGCCGCTCCTACGAGCAGTACTTC. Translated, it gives CSAAVSRSYEQYF.

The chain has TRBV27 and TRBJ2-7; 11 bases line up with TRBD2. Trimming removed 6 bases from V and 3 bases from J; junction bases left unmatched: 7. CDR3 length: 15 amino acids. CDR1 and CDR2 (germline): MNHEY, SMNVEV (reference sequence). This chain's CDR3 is CASSYRGTSGYEQYF. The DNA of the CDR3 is TGTGCCAGCAGCTATAGGGGGACTAGCGGCTACGAGCAGTACTTC.

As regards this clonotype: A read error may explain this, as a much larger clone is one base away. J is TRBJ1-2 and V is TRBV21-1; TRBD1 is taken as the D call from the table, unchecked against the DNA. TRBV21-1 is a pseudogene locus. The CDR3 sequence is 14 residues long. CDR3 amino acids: CASSKTGPLYGYAF. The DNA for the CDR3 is TGTGCCAGCAGCAAAACAGGCCCCCTCTATGGCTACGCCTTC.

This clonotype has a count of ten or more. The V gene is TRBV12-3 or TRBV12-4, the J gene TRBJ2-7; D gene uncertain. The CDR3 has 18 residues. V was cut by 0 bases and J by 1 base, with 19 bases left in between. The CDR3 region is CASSLAGRLRYQSYEQYF. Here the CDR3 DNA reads TGTGCCAGCAGTTTAGCCGGACGCTTACGGTACCAATCCTACGAGCAGTACTTC.

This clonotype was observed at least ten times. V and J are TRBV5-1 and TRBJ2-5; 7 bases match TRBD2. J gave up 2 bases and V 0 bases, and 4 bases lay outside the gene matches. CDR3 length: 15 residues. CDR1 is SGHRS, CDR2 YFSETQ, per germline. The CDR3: CASSLELAAQETQYF. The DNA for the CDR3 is TGCGCCAGCAGCTTGGAGCTAGCGGCTCAAGAGACCCAGTACTTC.

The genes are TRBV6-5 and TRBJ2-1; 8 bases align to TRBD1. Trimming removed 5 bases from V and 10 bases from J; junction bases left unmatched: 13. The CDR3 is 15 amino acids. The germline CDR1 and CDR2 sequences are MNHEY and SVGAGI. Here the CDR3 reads CASSNGQGMGREQFF. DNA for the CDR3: TGTGCCAGCAGTAATGGACAGGGTATGGGACGGGAGCAGTTCTTC.

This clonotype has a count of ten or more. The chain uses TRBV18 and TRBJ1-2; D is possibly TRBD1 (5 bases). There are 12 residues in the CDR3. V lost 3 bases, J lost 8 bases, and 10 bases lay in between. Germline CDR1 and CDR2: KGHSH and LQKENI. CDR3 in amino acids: CASSPTRDGYTF. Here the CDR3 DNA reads TGTGCCAGCTCACCCACTAGGGACGGCTACACCTTC.

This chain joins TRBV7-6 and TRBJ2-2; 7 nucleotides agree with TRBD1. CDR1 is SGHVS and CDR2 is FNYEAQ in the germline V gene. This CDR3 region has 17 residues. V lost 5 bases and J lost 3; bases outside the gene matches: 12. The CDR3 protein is CASSPNRDRSHTGELFF. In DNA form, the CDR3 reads TGTGCCAGCAGCCCCAACCGGGACAGATCCCACACCGGGGAGCTGTTTTTT.

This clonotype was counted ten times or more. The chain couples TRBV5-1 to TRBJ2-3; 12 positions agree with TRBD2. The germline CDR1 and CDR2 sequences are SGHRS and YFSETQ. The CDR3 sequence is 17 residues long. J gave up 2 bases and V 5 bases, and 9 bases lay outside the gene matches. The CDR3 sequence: CASSWRLAGASTDTQYF. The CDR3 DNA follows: TGCGCCAGCAGTTGGAGACTAGCGGGGGCCTCCACAGATACGCAGTATTTT.

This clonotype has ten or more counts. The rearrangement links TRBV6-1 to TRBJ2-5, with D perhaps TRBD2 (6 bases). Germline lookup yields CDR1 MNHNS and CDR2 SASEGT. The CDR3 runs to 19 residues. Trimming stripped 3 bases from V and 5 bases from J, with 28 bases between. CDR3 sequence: CASSELSSTSTGLLETQYF. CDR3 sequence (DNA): TGTGCCAGCAGTGAGCTCAGCTCCACTTCCACCGGACTACTGGAGACCCAGTACTTC.

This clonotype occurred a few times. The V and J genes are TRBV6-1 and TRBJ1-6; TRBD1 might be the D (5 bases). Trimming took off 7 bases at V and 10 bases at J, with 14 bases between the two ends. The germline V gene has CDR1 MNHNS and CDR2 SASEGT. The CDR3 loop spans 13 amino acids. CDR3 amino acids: CASTVRVDSPLHF. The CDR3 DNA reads TGTGCCAGCACCGTCAGGGTGGACTCACCCCTCCACTTT.

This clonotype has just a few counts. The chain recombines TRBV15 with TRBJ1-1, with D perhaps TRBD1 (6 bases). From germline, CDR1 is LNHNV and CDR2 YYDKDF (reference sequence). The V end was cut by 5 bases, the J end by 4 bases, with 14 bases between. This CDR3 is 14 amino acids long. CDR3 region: CATSFYRDRTEAFF. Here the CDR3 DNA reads TGTGCCACCAGCTTTTACAGGGACCGCACTGAAGCTTTCTTT.

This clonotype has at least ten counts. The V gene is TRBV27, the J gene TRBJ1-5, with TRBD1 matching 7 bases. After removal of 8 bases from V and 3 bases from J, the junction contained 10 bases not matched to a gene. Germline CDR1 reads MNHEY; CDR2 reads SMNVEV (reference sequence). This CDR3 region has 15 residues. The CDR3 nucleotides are TGTGCCAGCGGTCGACAGGGCACGTTCAATCAGCCCCAGCATTTT. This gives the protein CASGRQGTFNQPQHF.

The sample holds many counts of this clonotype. The CDR3 sequence is CSARLGTGVYEQYF. CDR3 DNA: TGCAGTGCTAGGTTGGGGACAGGGGTCTACGAGCAGTACTTC. The chain carries TRBV20-1 and TRBJ2-7, with 10 nucleotides matching TRBD1. The V gene end was trimmed by 3 bases and the J gene end by 3 bases; junction bases not matched to a gene: 5. This CDR3 comprises 14 residues. Germline V gene lookup returns CDR1 DFQATT and CDR2 SNEGSKA (reference sequence).